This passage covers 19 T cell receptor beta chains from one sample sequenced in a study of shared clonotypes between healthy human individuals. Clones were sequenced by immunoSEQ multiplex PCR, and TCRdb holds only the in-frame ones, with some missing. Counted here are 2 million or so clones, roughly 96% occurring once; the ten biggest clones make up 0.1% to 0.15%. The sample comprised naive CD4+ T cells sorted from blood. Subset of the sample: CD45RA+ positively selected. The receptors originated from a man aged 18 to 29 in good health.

This chain's CDR3 is CASSAGTVFYEQYF. CDR3 bases: TGTGCCAGTAGCGCCGGGACAGTGTTCTACGAGCAGTACTTC. The genes are TRBV19 and TRBJ2-7; 7 nucleotides align to TRBD1. The length of the CDR3 is 14 residues. CDR1 is LNHDA and CDR2 is SQIVND in the germline V gene (reference sequence). Unmatched junction bases numbered 8, after V lost 6 bases and J lost 3 bases.

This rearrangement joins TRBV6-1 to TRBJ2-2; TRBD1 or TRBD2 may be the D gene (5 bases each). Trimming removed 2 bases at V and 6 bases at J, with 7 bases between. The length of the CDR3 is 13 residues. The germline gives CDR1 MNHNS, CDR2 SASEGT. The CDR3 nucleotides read TGTGCCAGCAGTGAATTGGGGGCCGGGGAGCTGTTTTTT. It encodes CASSELGAGELFF.

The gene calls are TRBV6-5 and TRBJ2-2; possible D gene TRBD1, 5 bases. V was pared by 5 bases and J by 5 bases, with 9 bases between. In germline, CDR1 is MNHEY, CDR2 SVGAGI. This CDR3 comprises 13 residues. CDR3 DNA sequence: TGTGCCAGCAGTAATGGGGCGACCGGGGAGCTGTTTTTT. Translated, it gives CASSNGATGELFF.

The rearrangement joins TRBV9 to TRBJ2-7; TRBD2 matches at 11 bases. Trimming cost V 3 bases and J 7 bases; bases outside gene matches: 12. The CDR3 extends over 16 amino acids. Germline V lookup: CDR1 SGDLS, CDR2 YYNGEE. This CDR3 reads CASSAGLAGGPNEQYF. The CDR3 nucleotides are TGTGCCAGCAGCGCCGGTTTAGCGGGAGGGCCTAATGAGCAGTACTTC.

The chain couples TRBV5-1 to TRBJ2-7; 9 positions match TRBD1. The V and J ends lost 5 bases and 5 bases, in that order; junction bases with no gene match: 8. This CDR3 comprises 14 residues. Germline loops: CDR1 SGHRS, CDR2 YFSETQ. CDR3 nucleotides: TGCGCCAGCAGTCGGGGACAGGGAGGGAACGAGCAGTACTTC. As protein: CASSRGQGGNEQYF. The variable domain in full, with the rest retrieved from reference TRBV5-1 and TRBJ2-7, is KAGVTQTPRYLIKTRGQQVTLSCSPISGHRSVSWYQQTPGQGLQFLFEYFSETQRNKGNFPGRFSGRQFSNSRSEMNVSTLELGDSALYLCASSRGQGGNEQYFGPGTRLTVT.

The chain's CDR3 is CATSRGQGYNSPLHF. Written as DNA, the CDR3 is TGTGCCACCAGCAGAGGACAGGGGTATAATTCACCCCTCCACTTT. This chain links TRBV15 with TRBJ1-6; 8 bases line up with TRBD1. Germline V gene data show CDR1 as LNHNV and CDR2 as YYDKDF (reference sequence). This CDR3 contains 15 residues. J lost 4 bases, V lost 1 base, and 0 bases had no gene match. Full variable domain (rest looked up from reference TRBV15 and TRBJ1-6): DAMVIQNPRYQVTQFGKPVTLSCSQTLNHNVMYWYQQKSSQAPKLLFHYYDKDFNNEADTPDNFQSRRPNTSFCFLDIRSPGLGDTAMYLCATSRGQGYNSPLHFGNGTRLTVT.

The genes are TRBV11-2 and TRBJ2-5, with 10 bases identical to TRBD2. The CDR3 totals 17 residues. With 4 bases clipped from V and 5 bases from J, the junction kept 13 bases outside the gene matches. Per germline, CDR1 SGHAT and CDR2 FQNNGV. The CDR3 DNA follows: TGTGCCAGCAGCTCCACACAACTACCGGGACTAGCGGAGACCCAGTACTTC. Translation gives CASSSTQLPGLAETQYF.

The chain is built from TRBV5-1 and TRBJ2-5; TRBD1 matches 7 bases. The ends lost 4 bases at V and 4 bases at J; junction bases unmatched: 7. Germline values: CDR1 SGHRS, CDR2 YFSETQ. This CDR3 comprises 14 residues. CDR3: CASSRRGLGETQYF. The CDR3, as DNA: TGCGCCAGCAGCCGTAGGGGGCTGGGAGAGACCCAGTACTTC.

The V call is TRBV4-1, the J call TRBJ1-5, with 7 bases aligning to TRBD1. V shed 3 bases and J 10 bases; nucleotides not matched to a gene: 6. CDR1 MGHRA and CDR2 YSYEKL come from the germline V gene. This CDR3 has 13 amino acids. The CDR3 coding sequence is TGCGCCAGCAGCCAGGGACAGCGAGAACCCCAGCATTTT. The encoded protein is CASSQGQREPQHF.

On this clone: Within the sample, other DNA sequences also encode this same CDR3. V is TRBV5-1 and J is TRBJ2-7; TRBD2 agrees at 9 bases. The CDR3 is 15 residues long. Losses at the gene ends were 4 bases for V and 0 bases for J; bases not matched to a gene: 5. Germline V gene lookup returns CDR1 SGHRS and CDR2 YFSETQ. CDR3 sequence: CASSTLAGTSYEQYF. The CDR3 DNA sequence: TGCGCCAGCAGCACCCTAGCGGGGACCTCCTACGAGCAGTACTTC. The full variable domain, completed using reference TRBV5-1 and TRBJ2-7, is KAGVTQTPRYLIKTRGQQVTLSCSPISGHRSVSWYQQTPGQGLQFLFEYFSETQRNKGNFPGRFSGRQFSNSRSEMNVSTLELGDSALYLCASSTLAGTSYEQYFGPGTRLTVT.

For the CDR3, the DNA is TGTGCCAGCAGCTTGGGGACGGGAATGGTCGGGGGCTACACCTTC. It specifies CASSLGTGMVGGYTF. J is TRBJ1-2 and V is TRBV7-6; maybe TRBD1 (5 bases). This CDR3 region has 15 residues. Trimming took 3 bases from V and 8 from J, leaving 19 bases between them. CDR1 SGHVS and CDR2 FNYEAQ come from the germline V gene. The full variable domain, in which reference TRBV7-6 and TRBJ1-2 provide the parts outside the CDR3, is GAGVSQSPRYKVTKRGQDVALRCDPISGHVSLYWYRQALGQGPEFLTYFNYEAQQDKSGLPNDRFSAERPEGSISTLTIQRTEQRDSAMYRCASSLGTGMVGGYTFGSGTRLTVV.

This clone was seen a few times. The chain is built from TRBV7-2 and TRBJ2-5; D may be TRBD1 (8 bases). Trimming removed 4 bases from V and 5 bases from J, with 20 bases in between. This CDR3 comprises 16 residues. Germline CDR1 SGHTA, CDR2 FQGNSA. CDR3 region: CASSSRGAGGRETQYF. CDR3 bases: TGTGCCAGCAGCTCACGGGGGGCAGGGGGCCGGGAGACCCAGTACTTC.

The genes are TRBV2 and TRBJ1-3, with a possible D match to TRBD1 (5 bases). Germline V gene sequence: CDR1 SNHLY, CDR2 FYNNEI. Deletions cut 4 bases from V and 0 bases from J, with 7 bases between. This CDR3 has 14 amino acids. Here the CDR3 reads CASSGGSSGNTIYF. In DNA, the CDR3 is TGTGCCAGCAGTGGGGGGTCCTCTGGAAACACCATATATTTT.

CDR3 bases: TGTGCCAGCAGCCAAGGCGGGTTAGGCGGGTTCTACGAGCAGTACTTC. This codes for CASSQGGLGGFYEQYF. The V call is TRBV14, the J call TRBJ2-7; tentatively, D is TRBD2 (5 bases). V was clipped by 1 base and J by 3 bases, with 16 bases between them. This CDR3 spans 16 amino acids. Germline CDR1 SGHDN, CDR2 FVKESK.

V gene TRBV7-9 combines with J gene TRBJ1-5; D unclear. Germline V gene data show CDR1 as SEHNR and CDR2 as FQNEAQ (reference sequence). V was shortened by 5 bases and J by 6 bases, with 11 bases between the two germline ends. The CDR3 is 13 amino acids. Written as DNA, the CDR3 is TGTGCCAGCAGCACCCTGGACGGTCAGCCCCAGCATTTT. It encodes CASSTLDGQPQHF. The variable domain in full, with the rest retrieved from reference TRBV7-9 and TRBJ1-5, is DTGVSQNPRHKITKRGQNVTFRCDPISEHNRLYWYRQTLGQGPEFLTYFQNEAQLEKSRLLSDRFSAERPKGSFSTLEIQRTEQGDSAMYLCASSTLDGQPQHFGDGTRLSIL.

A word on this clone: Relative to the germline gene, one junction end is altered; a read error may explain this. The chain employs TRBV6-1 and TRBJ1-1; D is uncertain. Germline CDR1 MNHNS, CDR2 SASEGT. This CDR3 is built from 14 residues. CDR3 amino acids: CASRLAAPNTKAFF. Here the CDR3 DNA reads TGTGCCAGCAGATTAGCCGCCCCGAACACTAAAGCTTTCTTT.

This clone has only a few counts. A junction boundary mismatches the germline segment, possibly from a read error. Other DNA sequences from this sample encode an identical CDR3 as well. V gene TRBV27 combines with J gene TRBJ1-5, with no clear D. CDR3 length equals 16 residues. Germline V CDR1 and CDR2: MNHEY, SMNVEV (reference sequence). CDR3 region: CATNVGHLSGNQPQHF. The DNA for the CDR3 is TGTGCCACCAACGTTGGTCACCTCTCGGGCAATCAGCCCCAGCACTTT.

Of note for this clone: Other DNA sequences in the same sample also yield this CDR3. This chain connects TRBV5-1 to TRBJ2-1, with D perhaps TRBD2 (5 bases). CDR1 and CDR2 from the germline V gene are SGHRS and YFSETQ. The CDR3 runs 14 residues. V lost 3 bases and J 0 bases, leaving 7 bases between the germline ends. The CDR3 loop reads CASSSGSSYNEQFF. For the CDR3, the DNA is TGCGCCAGCAGCTCTGGGAGCTCCTACAATGAGCAGTTCTTC.

CDR3 sequence reads: CASSRGLAPQETQYF. The CDR3 DNA reads as TGTGCCAGCAGCCGGGGGCTAGCGCCCCAAGAGACCCAGTACTTC. The V and J genes are TRBV7-2 and TRBJ2-5, with D perhaps TRBD1 or TRBD2 (6 bases each). V lost 5 bases and J lost 1, with 14 bases in between. This CDR3 is 15 amino acids long. Per the germline V gene, CDR1 is SGHTA and CDR2 is FQGNSA.